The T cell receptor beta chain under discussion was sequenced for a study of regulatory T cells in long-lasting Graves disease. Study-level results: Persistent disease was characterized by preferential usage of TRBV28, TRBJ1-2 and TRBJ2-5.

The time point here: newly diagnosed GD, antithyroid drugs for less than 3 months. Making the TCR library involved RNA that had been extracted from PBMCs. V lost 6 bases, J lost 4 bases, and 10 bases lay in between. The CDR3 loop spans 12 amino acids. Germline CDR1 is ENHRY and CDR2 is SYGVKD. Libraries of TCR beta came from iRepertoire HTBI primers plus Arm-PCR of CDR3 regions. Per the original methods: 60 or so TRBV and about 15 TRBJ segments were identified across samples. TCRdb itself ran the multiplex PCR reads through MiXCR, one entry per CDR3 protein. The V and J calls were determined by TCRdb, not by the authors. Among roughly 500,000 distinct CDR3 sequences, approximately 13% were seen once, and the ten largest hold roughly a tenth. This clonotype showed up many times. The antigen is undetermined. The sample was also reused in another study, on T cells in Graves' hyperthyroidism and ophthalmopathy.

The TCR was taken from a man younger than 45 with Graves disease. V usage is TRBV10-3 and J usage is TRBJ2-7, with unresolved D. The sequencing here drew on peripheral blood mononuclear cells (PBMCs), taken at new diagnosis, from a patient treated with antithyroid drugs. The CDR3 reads CAIRNDGYEQYF. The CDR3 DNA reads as TGTGCCATCAGAAATGACGGTTACGAGCAGTACTTC.